The 23 T cell receptor beta chains reported below all come from one sample, sequenced in a study of T cells in Graves' hyperthyroidism and ophthalmopathy. Researchers took RNA transcripts and amplified the TCR beta CDR3 regions from them. The HTBI set primed first-round TCR CDR3 RT-PCR. MiXCR was run by TCRdb on the multiplex PCR reads, yielding one entry per CDR3 protein. This table holds around 760,000 distinct CDR3 sequences, approximately 36% found once. The sample consisted of blood. These receptors were collected from a woman aged 40 to 50 with Graves' hyperthyroidism.

This clonotype was detected a few times. This chain joins TRBV7-3 and TRBJ1-2; D might be TRBD1 (6 bases). V was cut by 5 bases and J by 10 bases, with 17 bases left in between. The CDR3 contains 13 residues. Looked up from germline, CDR1 is SGHTA and CDR2 is FQGTGA. The CDR3 nucleotides read TGTGCCAGCAGCCCCGGAGCAGGGGTCGACTACACCTTC. It encodes CASSPGAGVDYTF.

This clonotype was seen ten or more times. CDR3 amino acids: CASSVSGYGYTF. The CDR3 DNA reads as TGTGCCAGCAGCGTCAGCGGGTATGGCTACACCTTC. The genes are TRBV7-9 and TRBJ1-2; D ambiguous. There are 12 residues in the CDR3. Trimming left V 5 bases short and J 5 bases short, with 9 bases between. Germline loops: CDR1 SEHNR, CDR2 FQNEAQ (reference sequence).

This chain links TRBV7-9 with TRBJ1-2; 10 bases align to TRBD1. With 5 bases clipped from V and 6 bases from J, the junction kept 6 bases outside the gene matches. CDR3 length: 14 amino acids. From germline, CDR1 is SEHNR and CDR2 FQNEAQ (reference sequence). The CDR3 DNA follows: TGTGCCAGCAGCGTGTATGGACAGGGGGATGGCTACACCTTC. Translation: CASSVYGQGDGYTF.

V gene TRBV7-9 combines with J gene TRBJ2-3; D is undetermined. From germline, CDR1 is SEHNR and CDR2 FQNEAQ (reference sequence). V was pared by 7 bases and J by 5 bases, with 13 bases between. This CDR3 is 13 amino acids long. The CDR3 region is CASTPPMEDTQYF. The CDR3 nucleotides read TGTGCCAGCACCCCACCGATGGAAGATACGCAGTATTTT.

This clonotype has a count of ten or more. This chain links TRBV19 with TRBJ1-2; the D is unclear. In germline, CDR1 is LNHDA, CDR2 SQIVND (reference sequence). The CDR3 is made up of 11 amino acids. V was clipped by 8 bases and J by 2 bases, with 6 bases between them. CDR3 region: CASRVNYGYTF. Written as DNA, the CDR3 is TGTGCCAGTCGAGTCAACTATGGCTACACCTTC.

This clonotype was recorded many times. The rearrangement joins TRBV5-1 to TRBJ1-6; D perhaps matches TRBD1 (5 bases). The germline CDR1 and CDR2 sequences are SGHRS and YFSETQ. CDR3 size: 16 residues. V lost 1 base to trimming and J lost 4 bases, with 12 bases between them. The CDR3 sequence is CASSLYGKGYNSPLHF. The DNA for the CDR3 is TGCGCCAGCAGCTTGTACGGGAAGGGGTATAATTCACCCCTCCACTTT. The full variable domain, with the rest looked up from reference TRBV5-1 and TRBJ1-6, is KAGVTQTPRYLIKTRGQQVTLSCSPISGHRSVSWYQQTPGQGLQFLFEYFSETQRNKGNFPGRFSGRQFSNSRSEMNVSTLELGDSALYLCASSLYGKGYNSPLHFGNGTRLTVT.

In this sample, this clonotype turned up a few times. The V call is TRBV19, the J call TRBJ2-5, with 12 bases fitting TRBD2. The CDR3 sequence is 15 residues long. V trimming: 7 bases; J trimming: 1 base; junction bases outside the gene matches: 4. Germline assignment: CDR1 LNHDA and CDR2 SQIVND (reference sequence). The DNA of the CDR3 is TGTGCCAGTACCGCACTAGCGGGGGGCCAAGAGACCCAGTACTTC. It encodes CASTALAGGQETQYF.

This chain joins TRBV4-1 and TRBJ1-2; 10 bases map to TRBD1. The CDR3 has 15 amino acids. Germline CDR1 is MGHRA and CDR2 is YSYEKL. The junction had 2 bases not matched to a gene; V was cut back by 0 bases and J by 4 bases. DNA of the CDR3: TGCGCCAGCAGCCAAGATGGACAGGGGGGCTATGGCTACACCTTC. Translation gives CASSQDGQGGYGYTF.

This clonotype occurred many times. V is TRBV7-8 and J is TRBJ1-2; 10 bases map to TRBD1. Germline CDR1 is SGHVS and CDR2 is FQNEAQ. The ends lost 5 bases at V and 4 bases at J; junction bases unmatched: 7. The CDR3 totals 15 residues. The CDR3 here is CASSHLRDRGYGYTF. The CDR3 nucleotides read TGTGCCAGCAGCCACCTCCGGGACAGGGGCTATGGCTACACCTTC.

V and J are TRBV19 and TRBJ1-2, with no clear D. Germline-derived CDR1 and CDR2 are LNHDA and SQIVND (reference sequence). The CDR3 contains 15 residues. The germline V and J ends were trimmed by 6 bases and 4 bases, with 18 bases remaining between them. The CDR3 DNA sequence: TGTGCCAGTAGCGAATCGTCAAGGGCAGGCTATGGCTACACCTTC. Encoded protein: CASSESSRAGYGYTF.

The chain couples TRBV7-9 to TRBJ1-1; 10 bases line up with TRBD1. The CDR3 is made up of 15 amino acids. V shed 5 bases and J 8 bases; nucleotides not matched to a gene: 11. The germline V gene has CDR1 SEHNR and CDR2 FQNEAQ (reference sequence). The CDR3 bases are TGTGCCAGCAGCCCGACGGGACAGGGGCGGTCGGAAGCTTTCTTT. Translating gives CASSPTGQGRSEAFF.

This chain uses TRBV19 with TRBJ1-1; D gene unclear. Looked up from germline, CDR1 is LNHDA and CDR2 is SQIVND (reference sequence). V dropped 1 base and J dropped 1 base, with 10 bases sitting between them. The CDR3 has 15 residues. The DNA for the CDR3 is TGTGCCAGTAGTATAGGGGGAACAAAGAACACTGAAGCTTTCTTT. Translated, it gives CASSIGGTKNTEAFF.

The J gene is TRBJ2-1, the V gene TRBV19, with D unclear. Trimming took 10 bases from V and 6 from J, leaving 10 bases between them. The CDR3 loop spans 11 amino acids. Germline V gives CDR1 LNHDA, CDR2 SQIVND (reference sequence). The CDR3 DNA reads TGTGCCACCTCGATATTCAATGAGCAGTTCTTC. Its protein is CATSIFNEQFF.

Only a few counts were recorded for this clonotype. One junction end disagrees with the germline gene, perhaps due to a read error. The gene calls are TRBV13 and TRBJ1-2, with TRBD1 matching 9 bases. This CDR3 has 15 residues. The germline CDR1 and CDR2 sequences are PRHDT and FYEKMQ (reference sequence). In nucleotides, the CDR3 is TGTGCCAGCAGCCTCCGGGACAGGGAACCGACGACCAATTCCTTC. Translation gives CASSLRDREPTTNSF.

V gene TRBV7-2 combines with J gene TRBJ1-1, with D perhaps TRBD1 (6 bases). Per germline, CDR1 SGHTA and CDR2 FQGNSA. Trimming took off 7 bases at V and 5 bases at J, with 17 bases between the two ends. This CDR3 comprises 14 residues. The CDR3 reads CASMGGPWGTEAFF. The CDR3 region has the DNA TGTGCCAGCATGGGGGGCCCCTGGGGGACTGAAGCTTTCTTT.

Regarding this clonotype: A much larger clone differs by one base, so this may be a read error. The gene calls are TRBV25-1 and TRBJ1-1, with 7 bases fitting TRBD1. The CDR3 is 14 amino acids. V lost 6 bases and J lost 4; bases outside the gene matches: 8. Germline CDR1 MGHDK, CDR2 SYGVNS. In DNA form, the CDR3 reads TGTGCCAGCAGAACAGGGGAACCGAGCACTGAAGCTTTCTTT. Protein: CASRTGEPSTEAFF.

The chain couples TRBV4-3 to TRBJ1-5; weak D call: TRBD1 (6 bases). The CDR3 is made up of 17 amino acids. The germline V gene encodes CDR1 LGHNA and CDR2 YSLEER. V was shortened by 5 bases and J by 10 bases, with 27 bases between the two germline ends. The CDR3 region is CASSGRGDQGRRTPQHF. The CDR3 coding sequence is TGCGCCAGCAGCGGTAGGGGCGACCAGGGGAGGAGGACCCCCCAGCATTTT.

The chain couples TRBV6-5 to TRBJ1-2; 10 bases are a match to TRBD1. With 3 bases clipped from V and 4 bases from J, the junction kept 5 bases outside the gene matches. Germline values: CDR1 MNHEY, CDR2 SVGAGI. CDR3 length: 15 amino acids. CDR3 nucleotide sequence: TGTGCCAGCAGTTATGGGGACAGGGGAGTCTATGGCTACACCTTC. It is translated as CASSYGDRGVYGYTF.

This clonotype has a handful of counts. This chain joins TRBV5-5 and TRBJ1-5; TRBD1 might be the D (6 bases). CDR1 is SGHKS, CDR2 YYEKEE, per germline (reference sequence). Between the trimmed V and J ends, which lost 0 bases and 4 bases, there was a span of 11 bases. The CDR3 length is 15 residues. The CDR3 loop reads CASSLDPGENQPQHF. CDR3 nucleotide sequence: TGTGCCAGCAGCTTGGATCCAGGGGAGAATCAGCCCCAGCATTTT. Variable domain in full (rest from reference TRBV5-5 and TRBJ1-5): DAGVTQSPTHLIKTRGQQVTLRCSPISGHKSVSWYQQVLGQGPQFIFQYYEKEERGRGNFPDRFSARQFPNYSSELNVNALLLGDSALYLCASSLDPGENQPQHFGDGTRLSIL.

There are many counts of this clonotype. The chain couples TRBV25-1 to TRBJ1-6; tentative D call: TRBD1 (6 bases). This CDR3 comprises 16 residues. CDR1 is MGHDK and CDR2 is SYGVNS in the germline V gene. V dropped 1 base and J dropped 10 bases, with 17 bases sitting between them. The DNA for the CDR3 is TGTGCCAGCAGTGAATTAACTGAGAGGGGGACCTCACCCCTCCACTTT. Protein product: CASSELTERGTSPLHF. The full variable domain, rest sourced from reference TRBV25-1 and TRBJ1-6, is EADIYQTPRYLVIGTGKKITLECSQTMGHDKMYWYQQDPGMELHLIHYSYGVNSTEKGDLSSESTVSRIRTEHFPLTLESARPSHTSQYLCASSELTERGTSPLHFGNGTRLTVT.

The rearrangement uses TRBV4-1 and TRBJ1-2; weak D call: TRBD1 (6 bases). The germline CDR1 and CDR2 sequences are MGHRA and YSYEKL. CDR3 length: 17 residues. The ends were cut back, 1 base at V and 4 bases at J, with 19 bases in the middle. Written as DNA, the CDR3 is TGCGCCAGCAGCCAAGCGAAGGACGAACTCAGGGGCTATGGCTACACCTTC. Its translation is CASSQAKDELRGYGYTF.

This chain links TRBV10-2 with TRBJ1-1; D call uncertain. The CDR3 spans 15 residues. CDR1 and CDR2 (germline): WSHSY, SAAADI. V was trimmed by 2 bases and J by 2 bases, leaving 12 bases between them. The CDR3 loop reads CASSEENRGNTEAFF. The DNA of the CDR3 is TGCGCCAGCAGTGAGGAAAACCGGGGTAACACTGAAGCTTTCTTT.

This clonotype was recorded at least ten times. This rearrangement joins TRBV20-1 to TRBJ2-7; D gene unclear. The germline gives CDR1 DFQATT, CDR2 SNEGSKA (reference sequence). The CDR3 contains 13 residues. V dropped 3 bases and J dropped 1 base, with 10 bases sitting between them. The CDR3 here is CSASGSRSYEQYF. The CDR3 DNA follows: TGCAGTGCTAGTGGTAGCAGGTCCTACGAGCAGTACTTC.